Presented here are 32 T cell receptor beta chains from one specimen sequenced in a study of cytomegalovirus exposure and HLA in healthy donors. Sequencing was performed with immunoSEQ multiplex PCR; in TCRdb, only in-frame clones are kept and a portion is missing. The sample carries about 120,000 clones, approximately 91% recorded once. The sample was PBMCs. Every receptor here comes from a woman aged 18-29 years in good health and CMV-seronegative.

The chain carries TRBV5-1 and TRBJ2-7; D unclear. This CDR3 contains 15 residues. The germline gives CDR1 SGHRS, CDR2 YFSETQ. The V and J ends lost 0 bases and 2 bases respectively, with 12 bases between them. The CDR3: CASSLGGSRAYEQYF. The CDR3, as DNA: TGCGCCAGCAGCTTGGGTGGTAGCCGAGCCTACGAGCAGTACTTC.

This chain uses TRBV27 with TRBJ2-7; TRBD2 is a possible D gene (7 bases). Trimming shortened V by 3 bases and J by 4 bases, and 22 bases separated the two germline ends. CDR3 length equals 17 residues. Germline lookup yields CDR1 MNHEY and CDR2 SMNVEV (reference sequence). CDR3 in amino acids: CASSFKGGSQGFYEQYF. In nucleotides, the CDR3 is TGTGCCAGCAGTTTTAAGGGGGGGTCCCAGGGCTTTTACGAGCAGTACTTC.

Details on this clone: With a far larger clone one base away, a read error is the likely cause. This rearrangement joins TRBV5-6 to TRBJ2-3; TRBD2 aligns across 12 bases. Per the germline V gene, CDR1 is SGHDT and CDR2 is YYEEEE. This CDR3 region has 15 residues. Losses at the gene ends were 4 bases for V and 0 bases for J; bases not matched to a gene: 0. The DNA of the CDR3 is TGTGCCAGCAGCGGGACTAGCGGGAGCACAGATACGCAGTATTTT. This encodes CASSGTSGSTDTQYF.

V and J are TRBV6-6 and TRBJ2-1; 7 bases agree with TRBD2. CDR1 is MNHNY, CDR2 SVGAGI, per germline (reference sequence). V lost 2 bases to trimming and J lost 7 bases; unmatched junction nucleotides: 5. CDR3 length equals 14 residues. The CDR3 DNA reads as TGTGCCAGCAGTTACAGGACTAGGGGAAATGAGCAGTTCTTC. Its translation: CASSYRTRGNEQFF.

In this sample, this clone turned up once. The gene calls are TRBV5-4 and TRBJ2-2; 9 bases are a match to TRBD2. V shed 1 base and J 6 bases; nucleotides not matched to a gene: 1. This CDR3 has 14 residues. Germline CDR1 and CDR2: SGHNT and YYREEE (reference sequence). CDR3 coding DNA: TGTGCCAGCAGCTTGAGACTAGCGGCCGGGGAGCTGTTTTTT. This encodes CASSLRLAAGELFF. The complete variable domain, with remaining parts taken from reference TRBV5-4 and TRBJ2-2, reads ETGVTQSPTHLIKTRGQQVTLRCSSQSGHNTVSWYQQALGQGPQFIFQYYREEENGRGNFPPRFSGLQFPNYSSELNVNALELDDSALYLCASSLRLAAGELFFGEGSRLTVL.

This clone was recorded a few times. The CDR3 loop reads CASSIGTGLRYEQYF. CDR3 nucleotides: TGTGCCAGTAGTATAGGGACAGGGTTGCGCTACGAGCAGTACTTC. This sequence joins TRBV19 and TRBJ2-7; 8 nucleotides align to TRBD1. Germline CDR1 LNHDA, CDR2 SQIVND (reference sequence). This CDR3 spans 15 amino acids. Trimming cost V 1 base and J 3 bases; bases outside gene matches: 5.

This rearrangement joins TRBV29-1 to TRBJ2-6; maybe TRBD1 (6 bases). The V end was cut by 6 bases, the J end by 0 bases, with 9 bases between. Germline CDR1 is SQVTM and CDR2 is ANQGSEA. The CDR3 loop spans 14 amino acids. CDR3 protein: CSVPGASGANVLTF. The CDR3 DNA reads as TGCAGCGTCCCAGGGGCCTCTGGGGCCAACGTCCTGACTTTC.

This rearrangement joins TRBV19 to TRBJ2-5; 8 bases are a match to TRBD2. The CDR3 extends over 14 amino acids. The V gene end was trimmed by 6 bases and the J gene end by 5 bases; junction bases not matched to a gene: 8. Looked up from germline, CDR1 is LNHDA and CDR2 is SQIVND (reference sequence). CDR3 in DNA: TGTGCCAGTAGCGGACTAGCAGGGAGGGAGACCCAGTACTTC. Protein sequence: CASSGLAGRETQYF.

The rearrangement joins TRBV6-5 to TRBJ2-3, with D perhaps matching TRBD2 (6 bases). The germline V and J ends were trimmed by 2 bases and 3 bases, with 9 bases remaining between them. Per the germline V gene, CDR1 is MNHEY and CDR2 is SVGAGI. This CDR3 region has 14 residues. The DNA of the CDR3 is TGTGCCAGCAGTTACCAGGCGGGAACAGATACGCAGTATTTT. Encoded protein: CASSYQAGTDTQYF.

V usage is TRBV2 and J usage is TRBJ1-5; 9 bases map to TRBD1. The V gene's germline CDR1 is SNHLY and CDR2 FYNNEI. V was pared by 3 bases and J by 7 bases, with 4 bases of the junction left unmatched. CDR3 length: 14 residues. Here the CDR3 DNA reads TGTGCCAGCAGTGAGACAGGGGGGGGACAGCCCCAGCATTTT. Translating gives CASSETGGGQPQHF.

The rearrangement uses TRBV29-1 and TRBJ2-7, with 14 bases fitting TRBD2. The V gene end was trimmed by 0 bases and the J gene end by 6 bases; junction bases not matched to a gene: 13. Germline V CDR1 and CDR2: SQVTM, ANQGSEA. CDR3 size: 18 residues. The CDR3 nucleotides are TGCAGCGTTGAAGATCCGACTAGCGGGAGGGCCTCGATCGGCGAGCAGTACTTC. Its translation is CSVEDPTSGRASIGEQYF.

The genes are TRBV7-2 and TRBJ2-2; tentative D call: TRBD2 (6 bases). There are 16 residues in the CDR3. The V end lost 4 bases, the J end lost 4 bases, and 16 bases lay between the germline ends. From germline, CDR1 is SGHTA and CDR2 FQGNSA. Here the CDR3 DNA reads TGTGCCAGCAGCTCGCCGATGGGGGGAAGCACCGGGGAGCTGTTTTTT. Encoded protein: CASSSPMGGSTGELFF.

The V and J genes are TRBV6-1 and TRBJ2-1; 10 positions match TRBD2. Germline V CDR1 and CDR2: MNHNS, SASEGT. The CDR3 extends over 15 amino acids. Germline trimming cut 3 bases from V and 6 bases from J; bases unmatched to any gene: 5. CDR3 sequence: CASSDGLAGANEQFF. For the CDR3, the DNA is TGTGCCAGCAGTGACGGGCTAGCGGGAGCCAATGAGCAGTTCTTC.

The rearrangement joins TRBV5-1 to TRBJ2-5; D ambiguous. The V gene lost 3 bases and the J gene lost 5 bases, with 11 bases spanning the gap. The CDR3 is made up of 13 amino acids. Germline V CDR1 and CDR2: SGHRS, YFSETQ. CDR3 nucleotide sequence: TGCGCCAGCAGCTCCGACAAGACGGAGACCCAGTACTTC. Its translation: CASSSDKTETQYF.

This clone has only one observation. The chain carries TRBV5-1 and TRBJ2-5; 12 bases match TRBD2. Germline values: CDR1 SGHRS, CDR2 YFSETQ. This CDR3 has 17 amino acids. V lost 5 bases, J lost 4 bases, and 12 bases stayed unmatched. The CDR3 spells CASRRLAGVRRAETQYF. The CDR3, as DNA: TGCGCCAGCAGGCGACTAGCGGGAGTCAGGAGGGCAGAGACCCAGTACTTC.

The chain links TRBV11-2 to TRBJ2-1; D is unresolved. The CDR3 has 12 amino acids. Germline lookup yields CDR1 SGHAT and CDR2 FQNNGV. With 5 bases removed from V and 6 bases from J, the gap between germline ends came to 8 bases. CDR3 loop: CASSRLSNEQFF. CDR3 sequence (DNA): TGTGCCAGCAGCCGGTTAAGCAATGAGCAGTTCTTC.

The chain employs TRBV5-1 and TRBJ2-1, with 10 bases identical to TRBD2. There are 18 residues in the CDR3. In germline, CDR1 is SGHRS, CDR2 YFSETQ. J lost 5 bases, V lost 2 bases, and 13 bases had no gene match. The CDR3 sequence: CASSLGLAAIKKNNEQFF. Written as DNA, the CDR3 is TGCGCCAGCAGCTTAGGACTAGCGGCAATAAAAAAAAACAATGAGCAGTTCTTC. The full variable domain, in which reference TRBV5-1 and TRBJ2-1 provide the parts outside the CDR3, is KAGVTQTPRYLIKTRGQQVTLSCSPISGHRSVSWYQQTPGQGLQFLFEYFSETQRNKGNFPGRFSGRQFSNSRSEMNVSTLELGDSALYLCASSLGLAAIKKNNEQFFGPGTRLTVL.

The CDR3 sequence: CASSLVYRWTSGRARGTDTQYF. The CDR3 DNA sequence: TGTGCCAGCAGCTTAGTGTATCGTTGGACTAGCGGGAGGGCCAGGGGCACAGATACGCAGTATTTT. V usage is TRBV7-8 and J usage is TRBJ2-3; TRBD2 matches at 15 bases. The CDR3 totals 22 residues. Germline V gene data show CDR1 as SGHVS and CDR2 as FQNEAQ. The J segment lost 1 base and the V segment lost 1 base, leaving 15 bases of the junction unmatched. Filled out from reference TRBV7-8 and TRBJ2-3, the complete variable domain reads GAGVSQSPRYKVAKRGQDVALRCDPISGHVSLFWYQQALGQGPEFLTYFQNEAQLDKSGLPSDRFFAERPEGSVSTLKIQRTQQEDSAVYLCASSLVYRWTSGRARGTDTQYFGPGTRLTVL.

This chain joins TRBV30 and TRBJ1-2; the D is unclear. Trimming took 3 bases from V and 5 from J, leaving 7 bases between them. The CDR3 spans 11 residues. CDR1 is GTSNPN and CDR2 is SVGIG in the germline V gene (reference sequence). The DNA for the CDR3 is TGTGCCTGGAGGCCCGGGTATGGCTACACCTTC. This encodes CAWRPGYGYTF.

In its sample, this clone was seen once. The chain's CDR3 is CASRRMLAGSYEQYF. The CDR3 DNA reads as TGCGCCAGCAGACGGATGCTAGCGGGGTCCTACGAGCAGTACTTC. The V gene is TRBV5-1, the J gene TRBJ2-7, with 9 bases fitting TRBD2. V shed 5 bases and J 1 base; nucleotides not matched to a gene: 7. CDR3 length equals 15 residues. Germline V gives CDR1 SGHRS, CDR2 YFSETQ.

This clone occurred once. Here the CDR3 reads CASSLIVAGGSDTQYF. The CDR3 nucleotides read TGCGCCAGCAGCTTGATCGTAGCGGGAGGGTCAGATACGCAGTATTTT. The chain uses TRBV5-1 and TRBJ2-3, with 11 bases fitting TRBD2. Looked up from germline, CDR1 is SGHRS and CDR2 is YFSETQ. The trim removed 1 base at V and 4 bases at J, leaving 5 bases unmatched. The CDR3 length is 16 residues.

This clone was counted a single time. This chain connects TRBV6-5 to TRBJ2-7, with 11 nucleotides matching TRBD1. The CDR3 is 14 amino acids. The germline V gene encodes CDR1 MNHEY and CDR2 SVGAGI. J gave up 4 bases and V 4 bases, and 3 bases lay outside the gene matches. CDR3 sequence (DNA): TGTGCCAGCAGTTCTGGACAGGGGGCTTACGAGCAGTACTTC. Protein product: CASSSGQGAYEQYF.

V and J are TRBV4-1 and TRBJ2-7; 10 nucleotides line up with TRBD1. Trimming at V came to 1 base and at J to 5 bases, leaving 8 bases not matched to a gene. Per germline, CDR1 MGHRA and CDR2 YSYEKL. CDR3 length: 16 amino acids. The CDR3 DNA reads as TGCGCCAGCAGCCAAGGGGCGGGACAGGGGCGAAACGAGCAGTACTTC. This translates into CASSQGAGQGRNEQYF.

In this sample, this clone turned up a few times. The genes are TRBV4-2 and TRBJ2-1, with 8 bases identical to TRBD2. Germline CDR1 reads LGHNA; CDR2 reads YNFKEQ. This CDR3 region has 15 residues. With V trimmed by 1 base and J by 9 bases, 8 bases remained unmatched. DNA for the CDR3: TGTGCCAGCAGCCAAGCGGAGCGGGAGTGGGGTGAGCAGTTCTTC. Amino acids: CASSQAEREWGEQFF.

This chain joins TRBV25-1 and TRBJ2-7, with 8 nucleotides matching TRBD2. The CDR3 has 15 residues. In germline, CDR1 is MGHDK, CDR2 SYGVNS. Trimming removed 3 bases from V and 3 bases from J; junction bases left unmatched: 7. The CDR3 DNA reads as TGTGCCAGCAGTGACGGGGGTAGCGGGATCTACGAGCAGTACTTC. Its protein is CASSDGGSGIYEQYF.

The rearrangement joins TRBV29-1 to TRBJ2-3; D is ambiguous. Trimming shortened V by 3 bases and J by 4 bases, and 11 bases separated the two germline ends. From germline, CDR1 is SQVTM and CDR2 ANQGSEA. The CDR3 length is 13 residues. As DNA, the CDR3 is TGCAGCGTTGATAGACACTTCGCAGATACGCAGTATTTT. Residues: CSVDRHFADTQYF.

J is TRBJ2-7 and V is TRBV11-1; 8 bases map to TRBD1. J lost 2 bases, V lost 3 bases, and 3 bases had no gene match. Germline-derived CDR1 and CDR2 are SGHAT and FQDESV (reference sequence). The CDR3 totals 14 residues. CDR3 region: CASSFRTGTYEQYF. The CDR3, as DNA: TGTGCCAGCAGCTTCAGGACAGGGACCTACGAGCAGTACTTC.

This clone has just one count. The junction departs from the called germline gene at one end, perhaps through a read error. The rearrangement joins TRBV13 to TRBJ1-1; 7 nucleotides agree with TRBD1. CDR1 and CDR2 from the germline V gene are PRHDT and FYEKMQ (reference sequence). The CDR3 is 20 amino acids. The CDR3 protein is CASSIGEMTGPQFGNTEAFF. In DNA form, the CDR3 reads TGTGCCAGCAGCATAGGGGAAATGACAGGGCCCCAGTTCGGGAACACTGAAGCTTTCTTT. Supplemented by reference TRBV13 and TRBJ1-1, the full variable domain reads AAGVIQSPRHLIKEKRETATLKCYPIPRHDTVYWYQQGPGQDPQFLISFYEKMQSDKGSIPDRFSAQQFSDYHSELNMSSLELGDSALYFCASSIGEMTGPQFGNTEAFFGQGTRLTVV.

The CDR3 region is CASSWRLAGESDTQYF. The DNA of the CDR3 is TGTGCCAGCAGCTGGCGACTAGCGGGAGAATCAGATACGCAGTATTTT. The genes are TRBV5-4 and TRBJ2-3; 12 nucleotides agree with TRBD2. Germline V lookup: CDR1 SGHNT, CDR2 YYREEE (reference sequence). The length of the CDR3 is 16 residues. V lost 3 bases to trimming and J lost 4 bases; unmatched junction nucleotides: 6. Based on the CDR3 plus reference TRBV5-4 and TRBJ2-3, the full variable domain is ETGVTQSPTHLIKTRGQQVTLRCSSQSGHNTVSWYQQALGQGPQFIFQYYREEENGRGNFPPRFSGLQFPNYSSELNVNALELDDSALYLCASSWRLAGESDTQYFGPGTRLTVL.

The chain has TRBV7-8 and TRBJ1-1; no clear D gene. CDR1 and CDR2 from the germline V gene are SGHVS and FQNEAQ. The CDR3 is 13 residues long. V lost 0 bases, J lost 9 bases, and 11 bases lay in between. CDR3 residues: CASSLASLEKAFF. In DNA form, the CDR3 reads TGTGCCAGCAGCTTAGCTAGCCTAGAGAAAGCTTTCTTT.

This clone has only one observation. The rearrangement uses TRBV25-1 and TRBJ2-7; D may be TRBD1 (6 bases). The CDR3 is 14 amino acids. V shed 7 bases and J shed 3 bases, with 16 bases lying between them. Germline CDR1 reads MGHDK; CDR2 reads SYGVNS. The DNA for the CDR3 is TGTGCCAGCAAGTTACCGGGACACATCTACGAGCAGTACTTC. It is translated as CASKLPGHIYEQYF.

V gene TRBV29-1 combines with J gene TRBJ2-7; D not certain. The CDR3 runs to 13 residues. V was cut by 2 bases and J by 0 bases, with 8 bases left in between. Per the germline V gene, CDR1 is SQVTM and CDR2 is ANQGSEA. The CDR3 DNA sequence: TGCAGCGTTGAAACCGACAACTCCTACGAGCAGTACTTC. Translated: CSVETDNSYEQYF.